This T cell receptor (beta chain) derives from a study of blood T cell repertoires in COVID-19. On the study more broadly: Material from acute and convalescent COVID-19 was sourced from the United States, Italy and Spain.

After removal of 10 bases from V and 4 bases from J, the junction contained 6 bases not matched to a gene. Looked up from germline, CDR1 is SNHLY and CDR2 is FYNNEI. This CDR3 has 13 residues. Profiling relied on immunoSEQ multiplex PCR, and the TCRdb table lists in-frame clones only, not all of them. The sample lists about 360,000 clones; approximately 86% were seen once. This TCR derives from a human donor in a cohort sampled during active COVID-19. The V and J genes are TRBV2 and TRBJ2-5, with 10 bases that match TRBD1. Input material: peripheral blood. The CDR3 region has the DNA TGTGCCACCGACAGGGGGCGCGGAGAGACCCAGTACTTC. As protein: CATDRGRGETQYF.